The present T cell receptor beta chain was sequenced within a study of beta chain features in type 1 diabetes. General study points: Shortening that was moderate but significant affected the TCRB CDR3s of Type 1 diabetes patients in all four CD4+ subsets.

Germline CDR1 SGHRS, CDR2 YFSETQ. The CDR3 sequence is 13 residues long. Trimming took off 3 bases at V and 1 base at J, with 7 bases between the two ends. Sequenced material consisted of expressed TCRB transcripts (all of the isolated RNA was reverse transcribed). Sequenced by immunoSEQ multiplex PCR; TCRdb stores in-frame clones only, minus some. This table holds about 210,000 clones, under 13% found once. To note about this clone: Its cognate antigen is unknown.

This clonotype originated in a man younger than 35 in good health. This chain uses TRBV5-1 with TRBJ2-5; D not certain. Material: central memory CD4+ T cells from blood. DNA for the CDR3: TGCGCCAGCAGCTATGGTTCCCAAGAGACCCAGTACTTC. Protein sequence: CASSYGSQETQYF.